Listed below are T cell receptor beta chains from one sample, sequenced in a study of Ad26.COV2.S vaccination and SARS-CoV-2 variants. Profiling relied on immunoSEQ multiplex PCR, and the TCRdb table lists in-frame clones only, not all of them. The table records some 350,000 clones, about 92% of them present only once. Material: peripheral blood, obtained after recovery from COVID-19. The receptors stem from a human donor who had recovered from COVID-19. Each CDR3 is given with its conserved first and last residue.

V	J	CDR3
TRBV11-2	TRBJ2-7	CASSLEQRGAIYEQYF
TRBV7-9	TRBJ1-1	CASSFSTGTEAFF
TRBV18	TRBJ2-7	CASSPGRGTYEQYF
TRBV7-2	TRBJ2-7	CASRGTGRSEQYF
TRBV7-9	TRBJ1-2	CASSLRDFYGYTF
TRBV6-2/TRBV6-3	TRBJ1-4	CASSLGPDEKLFF
TRBV9	TRBJ1-2	CASSVVESSNYGYTF
TRBV25-1	TRBJ2-3	CASSESTDTQYF
TRBV5-8	TRBJ2-5	CASRAGDSSGPQETQYF
TRBV5-1	TRBJ2-2	CASATHRHNTGELFF
TRBV11-3	TRBJ1-2	CASSLFRGEGYTF
TRBV2	TRBJ2-5	CANAVDEETQYF
TRBV4-3	TRBJ1-2	CASSQSSTTDGRYTF
TRBV5-4	TRBJ2-4	CASSISYRGHLAKNIQYF
TRBV5-1	TRBJ1-2	CASSLLQANYGYTF